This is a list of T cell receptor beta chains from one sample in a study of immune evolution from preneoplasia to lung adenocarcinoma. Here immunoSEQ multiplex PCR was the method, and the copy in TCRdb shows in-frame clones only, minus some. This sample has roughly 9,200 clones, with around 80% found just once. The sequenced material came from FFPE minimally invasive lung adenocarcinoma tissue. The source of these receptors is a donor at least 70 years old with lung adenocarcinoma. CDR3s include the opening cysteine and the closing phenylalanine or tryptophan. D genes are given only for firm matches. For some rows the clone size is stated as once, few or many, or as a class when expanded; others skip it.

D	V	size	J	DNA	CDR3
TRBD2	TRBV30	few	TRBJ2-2	TGTGCCTGGAGTAGGCCAGAGGGAGGGCCGAGTCCCCGGGAGCTGTTTTTT	CAWSRPEGGPSPRELFF
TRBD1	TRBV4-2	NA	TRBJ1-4	TGTGCCAGCAGCCAAGTCTTGGACAGGGAAGGCGAAAAACTGTTTTTT	CASSQVLDREGEKLFF
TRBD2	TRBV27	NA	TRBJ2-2	TGTGCCAGCAGTTTATCGTTGGTAGCGGGGATCCCGAGGACCGGGGAGCTGTTTTTT	CASSLSLVAGIPRTGELFF
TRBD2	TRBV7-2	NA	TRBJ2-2	TGTGCCAGCACCACAGGACTAGCGGGAGCCACCGGGGAGCTGTTTTTT	CASTTGLAGATGELFF
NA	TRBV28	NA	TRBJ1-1	TGTGCCAGCAGTTTACTAGGGCAGAACACTGAAGCTTTCTTT	CASSLLGQNTEAFF
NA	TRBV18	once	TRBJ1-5	TGTGCCAGCTCCGAGGGGGGGTTTAGCAATCAGCCCCAGCATTTT	CASSEGGFSNQPQHF
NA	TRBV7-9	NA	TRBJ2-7	TGTGCCAGCAGCCCCGGTTACGAGCAGTACTTC	CASSPGYEQYF
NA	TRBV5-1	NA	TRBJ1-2	TGCGCCAGCAGCCCAAACACTGGGTCCCGGCCCTTCTATGGCTACACCTTC	CASSPNTGSRPFYGYTF
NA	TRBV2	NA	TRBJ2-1	TGTGCCACCCAAGGCGGCAGGGGTGACAATGAGCAGTTCTTC	CATQGGRGDNEQFF
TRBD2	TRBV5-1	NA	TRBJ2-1	TGCGCCAGCAGCACTAGCGGGACGACCTTGTCGGAGCAGTTCTTC	CASSTSGTTLSEQFF
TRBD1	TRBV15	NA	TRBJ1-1	TGTGCCACCAGCGCACGGGACAGCCCGAACACTGAAGCTTTCTTT	CATSARDSPNTEAFF
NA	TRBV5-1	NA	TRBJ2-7	TGCGCCAGCAGTTCTGCGGACAGACCCTACGAGCAGTACTTC	CASSSADRPYEQYF
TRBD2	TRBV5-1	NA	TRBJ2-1	TGCGCCAGCAGGTCGGGAGGACTCTACAATGAGCAGTTCTTC	CASRSGGLYNEQFF
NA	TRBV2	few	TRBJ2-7	TGTGCCAGCAGTGAAGGGGGGCTGGGACTCCCGGACGAGCAGTACTTC	CASSEGGLGLPDEQYF
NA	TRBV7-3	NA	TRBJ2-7	TGTGCCAGCAGCTTAACGGGTGGAAGGGGCGACGAGCAGTACTTC	CASSLTGGRGDEQYF
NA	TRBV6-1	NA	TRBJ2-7	TGTGCCAGCAGTGAAGAAGGCGGCTACGAGCAGTACTTC	CASSEEGGYEQYF
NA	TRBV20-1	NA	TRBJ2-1	TGCAGTGCTAGAGGGGCACCCGAGCAGTTCTTC	CSARGAPEQFF
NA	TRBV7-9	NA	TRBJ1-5	TGTGCCAGCAGCCCCGACGGACGCAATCAGCCCCAGCATTTT	CASSPDGRNQPQHF
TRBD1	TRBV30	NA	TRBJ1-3	TGTGCCTGGAGCGACGACAGGGGCTCTGGAAACACCATATATTTT	CAWSDDRGSGNTIYF
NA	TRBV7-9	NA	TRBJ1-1	TGTGCCACCCAAGGTCTGGGGGACACTGAAGCTTTCTTT	CATQGLGDTEAFF
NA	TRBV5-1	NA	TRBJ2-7	TGCGCCAGCAGCGAGCGGCCCCGCTCCGAGCAGTACTTC	CASSERPRSEQYF
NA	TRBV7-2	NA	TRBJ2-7	TGTGCCAGCAGCTTAGCGGGCGGCGCCCTGGGCGAGCAGTACTTC	CASSLAGGALGEQYF
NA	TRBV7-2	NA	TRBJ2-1	TGTGCCAGCAGCTCCGGGCCAGTCAATGAGCAGTTCTTC	CASSSGPVNEQFF
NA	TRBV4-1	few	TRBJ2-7	TGCGCCAGCAGCCTCCGGGACACCTCCTACGAGCAGTACTTC	CASSLRDTSYEQYF
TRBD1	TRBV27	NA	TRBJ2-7	TGTGCCAGCAGTTTAACAGGGGCCCCCTACGAGCAGTACTTC	CASSLTGAPYEQYF
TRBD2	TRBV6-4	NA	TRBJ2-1	TGTGCCAGCAGTGAGGGACTAGCGGGAGACAATGAGCAGTTCTTC	CASSEGLAGDNEQFF
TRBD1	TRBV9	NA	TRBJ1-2	TGTGCCAGCAGCGTAGGACCTACAGGGGGCTCTAACTATGGCTACACCTTC	CASSVGPTGGSNYGYTF
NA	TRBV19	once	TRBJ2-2	TGTGCCAGTAGTATGGGTGACCGATATCGGAACTCGGGCACCGGGGAGCTGTTTTTT	CASSMGDRYRNSGTGELFF
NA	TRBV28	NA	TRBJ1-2	TGTGCCAGCAGTTTATTACGGGGTAATAGCTATGGCTACACCTTC	CASSLLRGNSYGYTF
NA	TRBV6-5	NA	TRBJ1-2	TGTGCCACCCGAGGGATTTCCGGCTACACCTTC	CATRGISGYTF
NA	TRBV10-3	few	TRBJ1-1	TGTGCCATCAGTGTTCGTGGCAGAGACACTGAAGCTTTCTTT	CAISVRGRDTEAFF
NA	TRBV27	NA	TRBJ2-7	TGTGCCAGCAGTTTCACACAGGGCAACGAGCAGTACTTC	CASSFTQGNEQYF
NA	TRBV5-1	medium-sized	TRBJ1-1	TGCGCCAGCAGCTTCGGGTGGGACACTGAAGCTTTCTTT	CASSFGWDTEAFF
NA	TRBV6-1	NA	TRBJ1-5	TGTGCCAGCAATACAGGGTTAGGCAATCAGCCCCAGCATTTT	CASNTGLGNQPQHF
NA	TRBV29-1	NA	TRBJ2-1	TGCAGCGTTCCCGAAGTGGGGCGGGGAGCCTTCAATGAGCAGTTCTTC	CSVPEVGRGAFNEQFF
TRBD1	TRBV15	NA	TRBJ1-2	TGTGCCACCAGTGACGGGACAGGGGCTCTTGGAATTGGTGGCTACACCTTC	CATSDGTGALGIGGYTF
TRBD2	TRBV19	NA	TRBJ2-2	TGTGCCAGTAGTATACGGGCGGGAGTGAACGGGGAGCTGTTTTTT	CASSIRAGVNGELFF
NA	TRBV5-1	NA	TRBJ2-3	TGCGCCAGCAGCTTGGCCTGGCAGACAGATACGCAGTATTTT	CASSLAWQTDTQYF
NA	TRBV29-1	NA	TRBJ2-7	TGCAGCGTTGAAGATCAACAGGTACCCTACGAGCAGTACTTC	CSVEDQQVPYEQYF
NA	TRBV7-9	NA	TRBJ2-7	TGTGCCAGCAGCTTGGACAAAACCTACGAGCAGTACTTC	CASSLDKTYEQYF
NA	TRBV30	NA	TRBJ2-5	TGTGCCTGGAGTCCCCCACGGCTACCGGAGACCCAGTACTTC	CAWSPPRLPETQYF
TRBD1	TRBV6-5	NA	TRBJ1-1	TGTGCCAGCAGTTCAGGGGGCTTTGGCACTGAAGCTTTCTTT	CASSSGGFGTEAFF
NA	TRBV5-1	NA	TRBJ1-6	TGCGCCAGCAGCTCAGACCAGGCGGAAGGTTCACCCCTCCACTTT	CASSSDQAEGSPLHF
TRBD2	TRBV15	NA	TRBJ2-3	TGTGCCACCAGCAGGAGCGGGAGCGGGACAGATACGCAGTATTTT	CATSRSGSGTDTQYF
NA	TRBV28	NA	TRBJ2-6	TGTGCCAGCAGTTTTCGACAGGTTGGAGCTGGGGCCAACGTCCTGACTTTC	CASSFRQVGAGANVLTF
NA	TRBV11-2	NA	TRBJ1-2	TGTGCCAGCAGCGAGGGGGGGGATGGCTACACCTTC	CASSEGGDGYTF
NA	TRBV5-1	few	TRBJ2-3	TGCGCCAGCAGCTTGTTGAGTTTT	CASSLLSF